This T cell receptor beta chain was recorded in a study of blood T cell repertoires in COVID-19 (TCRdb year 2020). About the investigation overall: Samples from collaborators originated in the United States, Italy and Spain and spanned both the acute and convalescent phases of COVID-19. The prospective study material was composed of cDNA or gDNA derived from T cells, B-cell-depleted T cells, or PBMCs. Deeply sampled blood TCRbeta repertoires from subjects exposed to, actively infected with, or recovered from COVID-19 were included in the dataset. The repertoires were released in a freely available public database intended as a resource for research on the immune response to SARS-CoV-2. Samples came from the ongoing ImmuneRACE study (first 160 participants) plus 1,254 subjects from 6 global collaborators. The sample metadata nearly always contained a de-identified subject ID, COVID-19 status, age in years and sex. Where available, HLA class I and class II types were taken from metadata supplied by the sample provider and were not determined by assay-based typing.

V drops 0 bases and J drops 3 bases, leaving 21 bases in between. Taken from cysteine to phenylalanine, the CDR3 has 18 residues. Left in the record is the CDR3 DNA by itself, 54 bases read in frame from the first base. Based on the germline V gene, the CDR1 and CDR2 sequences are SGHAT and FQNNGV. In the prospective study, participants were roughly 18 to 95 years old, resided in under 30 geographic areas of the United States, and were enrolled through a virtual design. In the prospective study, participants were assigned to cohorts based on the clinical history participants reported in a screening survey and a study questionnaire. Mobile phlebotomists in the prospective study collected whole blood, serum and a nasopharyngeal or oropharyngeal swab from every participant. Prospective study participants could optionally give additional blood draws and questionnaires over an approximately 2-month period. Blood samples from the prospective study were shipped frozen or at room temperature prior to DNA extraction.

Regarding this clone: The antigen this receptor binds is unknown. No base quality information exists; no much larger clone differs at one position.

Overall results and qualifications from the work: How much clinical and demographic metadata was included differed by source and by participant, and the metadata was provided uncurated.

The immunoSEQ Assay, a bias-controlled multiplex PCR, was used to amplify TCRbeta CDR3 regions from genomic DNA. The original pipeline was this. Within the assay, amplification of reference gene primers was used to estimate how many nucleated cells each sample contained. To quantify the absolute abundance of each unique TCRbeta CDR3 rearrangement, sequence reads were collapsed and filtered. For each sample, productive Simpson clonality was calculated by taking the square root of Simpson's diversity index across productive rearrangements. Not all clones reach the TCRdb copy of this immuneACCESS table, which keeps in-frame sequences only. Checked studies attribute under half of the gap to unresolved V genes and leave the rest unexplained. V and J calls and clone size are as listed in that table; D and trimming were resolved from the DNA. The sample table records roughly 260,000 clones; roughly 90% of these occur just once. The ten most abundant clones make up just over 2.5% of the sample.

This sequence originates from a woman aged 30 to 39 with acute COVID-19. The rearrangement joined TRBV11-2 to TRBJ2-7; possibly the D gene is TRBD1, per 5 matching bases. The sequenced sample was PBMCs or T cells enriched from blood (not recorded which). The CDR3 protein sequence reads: CASSLDSRGSNLYYEQYF. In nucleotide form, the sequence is TGTGCCAGCAGCTTAGATAGTAGGGGATCCAACTTATACTACGAGCAGTACTTC.